These 30 T cell receptor beta chains came from one sample sequenced in a study of sequential checkpoint blockade in melanoma. Stated treatment: randomized to nivolumab then ipilimumab (arm A) or the reverse (arm B). The assay was immunoSEQ multiplex PCR, and TCRdb's table has in-frame clones only and misses some. Seen here are around 40,000 clones, more than 80% observed once, and the top ten hold roughly 12%. Material: CD8+ T cells sorted from blood (inferred from file names), obtained from a patient given nivolumab and ipilimumab in sequence. Receptor source: a human donor with melanoma.

The chain employs TRBV7-3 and TRBJ1-1; D unresolved. V lost 4 bases, J lost 5 bases, and 11 bases lay in between. The CDR3 loop spans 13 amino acids. The germline V gene has CDR1 SGHTA and CDR2 FQGTGA. The CDR3 loop reads CASSSSVGTEAFF. The DNA for the CDR3 is TGTGCCAGCAGCTCCAGCGTTGGTACTGAAGCTTTCTTT.

The genes are TRBV4-3 and TRBJ1-4, with 9 nucleotides matching TRBD1. Per the germline V gene, CDR1 is LGHNA and CDR2 is YSLEER. With 4 bases clipped from V and 7 bases from J, the junction kept 1 base outside the gene matches. This CDR3 is 13 amino acids long. Here the CDR3 reads CASSPGQGEKLFF. The CDR3 coding sequence is TGCGCCAGCAGCCCGGGACAGGGTGAAAAACTGTTTTTT.

This rearrangement joins TRBV2 to TRBJ2-7; TRBD1 agrees at 11 bases. The germline V gene encodes CDR1 SNHLY and CDR2 FYNNEI. The CDR3 is 14 amino acids. The V and J ends lost 6 bases and 2 bases, in that order; junction bases with no gene match: 3. The CDR3 region is CASRGTGGAYEQYF. DNA for the CDR3: TGTGCCAGCAGGGGGACAGGGGGGGCCTACGAGCAGTACTTC.

The DNA of the CDR3 is TGTGCCAGCGGGACAGGGGGAAACCAGCCCCAGCATTTT. Translated, it gives CASGTGGNQPQHF. J is TRBJ1-5 and V is TRBV27; 11 bases fit TRBD1. Trimming at V came to 8 bases and at J to 7 bases, leaving 4 bases not matched to a gene. The CDR3 loop spans 13 amino acids. Germline CDR1 reads MNHEY; CDR2 reads SMNVEV (reference sequence).

The V and J genes are TRBV29-1 and TRBJ2-3; 14 nucleotides agree with TRBD2. J lost 4 bases, V lost 4 bases, and 7 bases had no gene match. CDR1 is SQVTM, CDR2 ANQGSEA, per germline. The CDR3 contains 16 residues. CDR3 DNA sequence: TGCAGCGTTGCCGGGACTAGCGGGAGCGCCTCAGATACGCAGTATTTT. Translating gives CSVAGTSGSASDTQYF.

The rearrangement joins TRBV27 to TRBJ2-3; 7 nucleotides line up with TRBD1. V shed 4 bases and J 6 bases; nucleotides not matched to a gene: 4. The CDR3 has 13 residues. CDR1 and CDR2 (germline): MNHEY, SMNVEV (reference sequence). CDR3 nucleotides: TGTGCCAGCAGTTATACAGGGGCGGATACGCAGTATTTT. Encoded protein: CASSYTGADTQYF.

The genes are TRBV27 and TRBJ2-6, with a tentative D call TRBD1 (5 bases). From germline, CDR1 is MNHEY and CDR2 SMNVEV (reference sequence). The CDR3 is made up of 18 amino acids. Trimming removed 4 bases from V and 0 bases from J, with 16 bases in between. This CDR3 reads CASSSEDRATSGANVLTF. In DNA, the CDR3 is TGTGCCAGCAGTTCGGAAGACAGAGCAACCTCTGGGGCCAACGTCCTGACTTTC.

This chain links TRBV2 with TRBJ2-7; D is unclear. Trimming shortened V by 9 bases and J by 5 bases, and 11 bases separated the two germline ends. This CDR3 comprises 11 residues. Germline V CDR1 and CDR2: SNHLY, FYNNEI. CDR3 in DNA: TGTGCCAGTAACGGTCTCCACGAGCAGTACTTC. Protein: CASNGLHEQYF.

The chain joins TRBV7-8 to TRBJ1-4, with TRBD1 identical over 8 bases. CDR1 is SGHVS, CDR2 FQNEAQ, per germline. V was clipped by 7 bases and J by 6 bases; unmatched bases: 7. The CDR3 runs 14 residues. DNA for the CDR3: TGTGCCAGCAACCGGGACAGGTGGGATGAAAAACTGTTTTTT. This encodes CASNRDRWDEKLFF.

V usage is TRBV2 and J usage is TRBJ1-5; 7 nucleotides line up with TRBD1. This CDR3 region has 14 residues. Germline CDR1 reads SNHLY; CDR2 reads FYNNEI. Trimming cost V 5 bases and J 2 bases; bases outside gene matches: 3. The DNA of the CDR3 is TGTGCCAGCAGTTCAGACAGGGGCAATCAGCCCCAGCATTTT. It translates to CASSSDRGNQPQHF.

This chain joins TRBV9 and TRBJ2-1; TRBD2 matches 10 bases. The CDR3 length is 18 residues. With 0 bases clipped from V and 2 bases from J, the junction kept 8 bases outside the gene matches. Germline V gene data show CDR1 as SGDLS and CDR2 as YYNGEE. The CDR3 loop reads CASSVGRTSGSAYNEQFF. The CDR3 region has the DNA TGTGCCAGCAGCGTAGGGAGGACTAGCGGATCTGCCTACAATGAGCAGTTCTTC. Full variable domain (outside the CDR3, taken from reference TRBV9 and TRBJ2-1): DSGVTQTPKHLITATGQRVTLRCSPRSGDLSVYWYQQSLDQGLQFLIQYYNGEERAKGNILERFSAQQFPDLHSELNLSSLELGDSALYFCASSVGRTSGSAYNEQFFGPGTRLTVL.

The rearrangement joins TRBV4-1 to TRBJ1-1; 7 bases match TRBD1. The CDR3 has 13 amino acids. J was trimmed by 4 bases and V by 3 bases; bases with no gene match: 2. Germline lookup yields CDR1 MGHRA and CDR2 YSYEKL. CDR3 loop: CASSHPGGTEAFF. In DNA, the CDR3 is TGCGCCAGCAGCCACCCAGGGGGCACTGAAGCTTTCTTT.

The chain joins TRBV9 to TRBJ2-3; 8 bases align to TRBD1. The CDR3 runs 15 residues. CDR1 SGDLS and CDR2 YYNGEE come from the germline V gene. With 4 bases clipped from V and 4 bases from J, the junction kept 8 bases outside the gene matches. The CDR3 nucleotides are TGTGCCAGCAGCCGACAGGGGAGGCAGTCAGATACGCAGTATTTT. Its protein product is CASSRQGRQSDTQYF.

The V gene is TRBV7-9, the J gene TRBJ1-6; no clear D. The CDR3 sequence is 14 residues long. Germline CDR1 is SEHNR and CDR2 is FQNEAQ (reference sequence). V was cut by 7 bases and J by 4 bases, with 11 bases left in between. The CDR3 DNA reads TGTGCCAGCACCCTGCCAGGTTATAATTCACCCCTCCACTTT. Translation gives CASTLPGYNSPLHF.

The chain combines TRBV27 with TRBJ2-3, with 8 bases identical to TRBD2. This CDR3 spans 17 amino acids. After removal of 6 bases from V and 3 bases from J, the junction contained 14 bases not matched to a gene. Germline CDR1 reads MNHEY; CDR2 reads SMNVEV (reference sequence). CDR3 DNA sequence: TGTGCCAGCAGCCTATCCCCAGCGGGAGTGGGGACAGATACGCAGTATTTT. This sequence encodes CASSLSPAGVGTDTQYF.

The chain joins TRBV19 to TRBJ1-2; possibly TRBD1 for D (5 bases). V lost 3 bases to trimming and J lost 8 bases, with 7 bases between them. Germline lookup yields CDR1 LNHDA and CDR2 SQIVND (reference sequence). The CDR3 covers 11 residues. The CDR3: CASSMTDGYTF. The CDR3 coding sequence is TGTGCCAGTAGTATGACAGACGGCTACACCTTC.

The V call is TRBV9, the J call TRBJ1-2, with 7 bases fitting TRBD1. The CDR3 length is 16 residues. V shed 0 bases, J shed 6 bases, and the junction held 11 bases outside the gene matches. The germline CDR1 and CDR2 sequences are SGDLS and YYNGEE. Here the CDR3 reads CASSVAGNRGLHGYTF. The CDR3 DNA sequence: TGTGCCAGCAGCGTAGCCGGGAACAGGGGCTTGCATGGCTACACCTTC.

This clone has just a few counts. The chain uses TRBV10-3 and TRBJ2-3; D gene ambiguous. Per germline, CDR1 ENHRY and CDR2 SYGVKD. The germline V and J ends were trimmed by 0 bases and 5 bases, with 6 bases remaining between them. The CDR3 has 13 residues. DNA of the CDR3: TGTGCCATCAGTGAGTCCCTAGAAGATACGCAGTATTTT. This sequence encodes CAISESLEDTQYF.

V usage is TRBV19 and J usage is TRBJ2-3; TRBD1 agrees at 7 bases. J lost 3 bases, V lost 4 bases, and 13 bases had no gene match. CDR3 length equals 17 residues. In germline, CDR1 is LNHDA, CDR2 SQIVND (reference sequence). The CDR3 loop is CASSSLTGAVLTDTQYF. In DNA form, the CDR3 reads TGTGCCAGTAGTAGTTTAACAGGGGCTGTACTGACAGATACGCAGTATTTT.

The rearrangement links TRBV19 to TRBJ1-1, with D hard to call. The V and J ends lost 6 bases and 6 bases respectively, with 17 bases between them. This CDR3 comprises 14 residues. Germline values: CDR1 LNHDA, CDR2 SQIVND (reference sequence). CDR3 coding DNA: TGTGCCAGTAGCCCCGAGCTAGTGGGAGCTGAAGCTTTCTTT. Amino acid sequence: CASSPELVGAEAFF.

The chain carries TRBV2 and TRBJ2-7, with D possibly TRBD1 on 5 matching bases. The germline V and J ends were trimmed by 5 bases and 1 base, with 12 bases remaining between them. CDR3 length: 14 residues. Germline V CDR1 and CDR2: SNHLY, FYNNEI. The CDR3 DNA is TGTGCCAGCAGTTCCGGACACGGATCCTACGAGCAGTACTTC. Amino acid sequence: CASSSGHGSYEQYF.

The chain joins TRBV10-3 to TRBJ2-1; 10 bases are shared with TRBD2. Germline assignment: CDR1 ENHRY and CDR2 SYGVKD. The J segment lost 10 bases and the V segment lost 3 bases, leaving 9 bases of the junction unmatched. The CDR3 has 15 residues. The CDR3 DNA sequence: TGTGCCATCAGTGAACCGACTAGCGGGTATTTCGAGCAGTTCTTC. It is translated as CAISEPTSGYFEQFF.

This clone was counted once. The genes are TRBV7-9 and TRBJ2-1, with 12 positions matching TRBD1. Germline CDR1 SEHNR, CDR2 FQNEAQ (reference sequence). The junction had 4 bases not matched to a gene; V was cut back by 4 bases and J by 3 bases. The CDR3 has 16 amino acids. This CDR3 reads CASSWGQGAGYNEQFF. For the CDR3, the DNA is TGTGCCAGCAGCTGGGGACAGGGGGCGGGCTACAATGAGCAGTTCTTC.

The chain carries TRBV7-8 and TRBJ2-1, with 7 bases that match TRBD2. In germline, CDR1 is SGHVS, CDR2 FQNEAQ. CDR3 length: 15 residues. J was trimmed by 3 bases and V by 1 base; bases with no gene match: 3. The CDR3 loop is CASSLVGTIYNEQFF. The CDR3 nucleotides read TGTGCCAGCAGCTTAGTCGGGACTATCTACAATGAGCAGTTCTTC.

The chain links TRBV6-4 to TRBJ2-1, with D uncertain. Trimming stripped 2 bases from V and 3 bases from J, with 2 bases between. The CDR3 consists of 12 residues. Germline V CDR1 and CDR2: MRHNA, SNTAGT. CDR3 amino acids: CASSDHYNEQFF. Written as DNA, the CDR3 is TGTGCCAGCAGTGACCACTACAATGAGCAGTTCTTC.

As DNA, the CDR3 is TGTGCCAGCACCGAGACCTCGCCTGGGGGGATAGCCAAAAACATTCAGTACTTC. This translates into CASTETSPGGIAKNIQYF. The genes are TRBV11-1 and TRBJ2-4; TRBD2 might be the D (6 bases). This CDR3 spans 18 amino acids. Germline V gene sequence: CDR1 SGHAT, CDR2 FQDESV (reference sequence). Between the trimmed V and J ends, which lost 7 bases and 0 bases, there was a span of 22 bases.

The V gene is TRBV10-3, the J gene TRBJ2-7, with 9 positions matching TRBD2. The CDR3 is made up of 14 amino acids. The J segment lost 5 bases and the V segment lost 8 bases, leaving 10 bases of the junction unmatched. Germline assignment: CDR1 ENHRY and CDR2 SYGVKD. CDR3 in DNA: TGTGCCATCGGGAGTACGCGGGGGGGGAACGAGCAGTACGTC. Translating it yields CAIGSTRGGNEQYV.

This clone has only one observation. This chain links TRBV6-5 with TRBJ2-1, with 13 bases aligning to TRBD2. Losses at the gene ends were 4 bases for V and 9 bases for J; bases not matched to a gene: 6. Germline CDR1 reads MNHEY; CDR2 reads SVGAGI. This CDR3 region has 15 residues. DNA of the CDR3: TGTGCCAGCAGTTTCGGACTAGCGGGAGTTGGTGAGCAGTTCTTC. It codes for CASSFGLAGVGEQFF.

The chain combines TRBV6-5 with TRBJ2-1; 11 nucleotides agree with TRBD2. J lost 3 bases, V lost 6 bases, and 4 bases had no gene match. The CDR3 covers 15 residues. Germline values: CDR1 MNHEY, CDR2 SVGAGI. The CDR3, as DNA: TGTGCCAGCAGGCAACTAGCGGGAGACTACAATGAGCAGTTCTTC. Its translation: CASRQLAGDYNEQFF.

The CDR3 loop is CASSLGQGGAYEQYF. CDR3 in DNA: TGTGCCAGCAGTTTAGGACAGGGAGGAGCCTACGAGCAGTACTTC. V usage is TRBV27 and J usage is TRBJ2-7; 8 bases agree with TRBD1. The CDR3 spans 15 residues. The V and J ends lost 2 bases and 2 bases, in that order; junction bases with no gene match: 5. CDR1 MNHEY and CDR2 SMNVEV come from the germline V gene (reference sequence).